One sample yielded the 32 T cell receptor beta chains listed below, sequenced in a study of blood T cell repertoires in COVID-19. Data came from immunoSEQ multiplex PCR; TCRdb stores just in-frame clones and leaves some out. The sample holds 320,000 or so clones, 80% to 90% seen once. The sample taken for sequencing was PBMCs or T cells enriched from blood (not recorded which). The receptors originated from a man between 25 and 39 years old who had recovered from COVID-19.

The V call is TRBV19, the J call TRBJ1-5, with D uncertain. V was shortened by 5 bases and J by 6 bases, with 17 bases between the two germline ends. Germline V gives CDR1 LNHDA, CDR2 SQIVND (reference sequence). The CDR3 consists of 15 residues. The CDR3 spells CASSPSAGGVQPQHF. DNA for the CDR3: TGTGCCAGTAGTCCATCGGCGGGTGGGGTTCAGCCCCAGCATTTT.

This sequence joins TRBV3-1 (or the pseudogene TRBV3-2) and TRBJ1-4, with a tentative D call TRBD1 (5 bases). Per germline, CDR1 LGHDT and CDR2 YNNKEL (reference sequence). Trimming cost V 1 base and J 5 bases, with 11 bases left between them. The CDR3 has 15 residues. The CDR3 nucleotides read TGTGCCAGCAGCCAAGCATGGGGACTAAATGAAAAACTGTTTTTT. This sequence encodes CASSQAWGLNEKLFF.

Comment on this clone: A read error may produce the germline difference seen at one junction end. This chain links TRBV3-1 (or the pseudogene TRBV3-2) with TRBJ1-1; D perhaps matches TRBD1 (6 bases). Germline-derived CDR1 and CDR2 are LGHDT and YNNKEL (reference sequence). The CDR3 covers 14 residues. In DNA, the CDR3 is TGTGCCAGCAGCCAACATCGACAGGTCACTGAAGCTTTTTTT. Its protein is CASSQHRQVTEAFF.

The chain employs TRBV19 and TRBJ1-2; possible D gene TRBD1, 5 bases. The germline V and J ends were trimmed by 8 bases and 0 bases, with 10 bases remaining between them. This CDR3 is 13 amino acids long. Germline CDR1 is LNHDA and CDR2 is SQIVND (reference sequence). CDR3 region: CASEGVTNYGYTF. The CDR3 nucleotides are TGTGCCAGTGAAGGGGTGACTAACTATGGCTACACCTTC.

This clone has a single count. CDR3 in DNA: TGTGCCAGCAGCTTAACAGGGCCCTATGGCTACACCTTC. Amino acids: CASSLTGPYGYTF. The rearrangement joins TRBV5-4 to TRBJ1-2; TRBD1 might be the D (6 bases). The CDR3 covers 13 residues. Germline V gene sequence: CDR1 SGHNT, CDR2 YYREEE (reference sequence). V dropped 2 bases and J dropped 4 bases, with 9 bases sitting between them.

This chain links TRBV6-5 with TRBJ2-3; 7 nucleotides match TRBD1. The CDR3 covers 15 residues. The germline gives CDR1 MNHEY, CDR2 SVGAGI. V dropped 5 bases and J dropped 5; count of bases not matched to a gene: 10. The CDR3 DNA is TGTGCCAGCAGTACAGGGGCCCACTGGGAAGATACGCAGTATTTT. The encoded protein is CASSTGAHWEDTQYF.

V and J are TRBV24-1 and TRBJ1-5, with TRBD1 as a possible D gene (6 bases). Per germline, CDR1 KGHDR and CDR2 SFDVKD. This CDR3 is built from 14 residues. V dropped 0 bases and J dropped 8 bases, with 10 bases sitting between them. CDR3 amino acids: CATSDLTGSKPQHF. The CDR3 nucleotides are TGTGCCACCAGTGATTTGACAGGGAGTAAGCCCCAGCATTTT.

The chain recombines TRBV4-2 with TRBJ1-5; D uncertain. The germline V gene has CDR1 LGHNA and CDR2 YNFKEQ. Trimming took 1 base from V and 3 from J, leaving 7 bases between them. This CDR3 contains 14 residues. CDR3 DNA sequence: TGTGCCAGCAGCCAAGGCACAGCCAATCAGCCCCAGCATTTT. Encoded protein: CASSQGTANQPQHF.

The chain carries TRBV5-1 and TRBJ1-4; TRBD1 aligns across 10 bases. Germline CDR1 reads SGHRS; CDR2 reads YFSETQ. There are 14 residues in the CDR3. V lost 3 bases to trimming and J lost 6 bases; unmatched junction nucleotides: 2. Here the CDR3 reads CASSWTGGDEKLFF. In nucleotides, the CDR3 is TGCGCCAGCAGCTGGACAGGGGGGGATGAAAAACTGTTTTTT. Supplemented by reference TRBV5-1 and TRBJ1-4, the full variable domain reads KAGVTQTPRYLIKTRGQQVTLSCSPISGHRSVSWYQQTPGQGLQFLFEYFSETQRNKGNFPGRFSGRQFSNSRSEMNVSTLELGDSALYLCASSWTGGDEKLFFGSGTQLSVL.

Here the CDR3 DNA reads TGCGCCAGCAGTCCGCGCGACGCACAGGGTCCTTCCTACGAGCAGTACTTC. The encoded protein is CASSPRDAQGPSYEQYF. This rearrangement joins TRBV23-1 to TRBJ2-7, with D tentatively TRBD1 (6 bases). TRBV23-1 is sorted into the ORF group, with uncertain function. V gave up 4 bases and J gave up 1 base, with 20 bases separating them. The CDR3 length is 17 residues.

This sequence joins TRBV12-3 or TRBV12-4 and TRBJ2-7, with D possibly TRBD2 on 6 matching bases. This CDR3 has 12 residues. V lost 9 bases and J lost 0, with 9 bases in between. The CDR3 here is CASGGSSYEQYF. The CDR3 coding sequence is TGTGCCAGTGGGGGGAGCTCCTACGAGCAGTACTTC.

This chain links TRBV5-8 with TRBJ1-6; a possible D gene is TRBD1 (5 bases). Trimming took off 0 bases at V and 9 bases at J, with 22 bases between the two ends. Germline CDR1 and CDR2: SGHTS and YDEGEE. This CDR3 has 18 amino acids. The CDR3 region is CASSLAPRVGSRGSPLHF. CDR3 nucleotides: TGTGCCAGCAGCTTGGCCCCCAGGGTGGGGTCTAGGGGTTCACCCCTCCACTTT.

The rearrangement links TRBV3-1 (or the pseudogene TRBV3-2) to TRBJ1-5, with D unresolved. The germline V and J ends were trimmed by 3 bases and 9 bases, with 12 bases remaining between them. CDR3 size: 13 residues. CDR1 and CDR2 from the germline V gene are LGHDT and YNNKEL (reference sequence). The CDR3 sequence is CASSHGSGRPQHF. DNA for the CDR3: TGTGCCAGCAGCCATGGATCTGGGCGGCCCCAGCATTTT.

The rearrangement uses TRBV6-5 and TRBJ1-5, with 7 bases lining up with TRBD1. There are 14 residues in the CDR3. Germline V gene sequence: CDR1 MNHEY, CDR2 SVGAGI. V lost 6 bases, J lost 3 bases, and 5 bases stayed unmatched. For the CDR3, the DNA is TGTGCCAGCAGCTCGGGACAGTCCAATCAGCCCCAGCATTTT. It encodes CASSSGQSNQPQHF.

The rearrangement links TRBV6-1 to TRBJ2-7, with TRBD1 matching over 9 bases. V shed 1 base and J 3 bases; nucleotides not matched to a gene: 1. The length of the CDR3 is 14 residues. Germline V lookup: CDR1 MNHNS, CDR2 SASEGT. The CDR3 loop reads CASSEEGQGYEQYF. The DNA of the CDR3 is TGTGCCAGCAGTGAAGAGGGACAGGGCTACGAGCAGTACTTC.

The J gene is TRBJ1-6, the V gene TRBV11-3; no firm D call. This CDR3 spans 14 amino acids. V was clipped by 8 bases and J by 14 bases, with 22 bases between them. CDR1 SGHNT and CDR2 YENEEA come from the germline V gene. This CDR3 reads CASADRGGVGALHF. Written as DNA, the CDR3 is TGTGCCAGCGCCGACCGGGGTGGGGTCGGGGCCCTCCACTTT.

The CDR3 DNA reads as TGCAGCGTTCGGACAGGATCGGACACAGATACGCAGTATTTT. Amino acid sequence: CSVRTGSDTDTQYF. The chain combines TRBV29-1 with TRBJ2-3; 7 nucleotides agree with TRBD1. CDR3 size: 14 residues. Unmatched junction bases numbered 7, after V lost 5 bases and J lost 2 bases. Germline assignment: CDR1 SQVTM and CDR2 ANQGSEA.

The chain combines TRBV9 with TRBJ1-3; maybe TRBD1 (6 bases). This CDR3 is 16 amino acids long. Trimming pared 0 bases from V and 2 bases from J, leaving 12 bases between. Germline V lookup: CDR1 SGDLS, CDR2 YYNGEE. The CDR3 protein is CASSVDQGSTGNTIYF. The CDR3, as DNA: TGTGCCAGCAGCGTAGACCAGGGGAGCACTGGAAACACCATATATTTT.

The CDR3 protein is CASSRRGTSQETQYF. CDR3 in DNA: TGTGCCAGTAGTCGTCGGGGGACCTCACAAGAGACCCAGTACTTC. The V call is TRBV19, the J call TRBJ2-5; TRBD2 might be the D (6 bases). In germline, CDR1 is LNHDA, CDR2 SQIVND (reference sequence). V shed 5 bases and J shed 2 bases, with 15 bases lying between them. There are 15 residues in the CDR3.

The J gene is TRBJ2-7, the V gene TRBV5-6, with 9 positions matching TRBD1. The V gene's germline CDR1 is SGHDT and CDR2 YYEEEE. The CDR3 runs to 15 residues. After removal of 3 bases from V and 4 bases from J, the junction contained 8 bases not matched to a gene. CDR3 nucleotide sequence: TGTGCCAGCAGCTCTCTGGGACAGGGAGAATACGAGCAGTACTTC. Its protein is CASSSLGQGEYEQYF.

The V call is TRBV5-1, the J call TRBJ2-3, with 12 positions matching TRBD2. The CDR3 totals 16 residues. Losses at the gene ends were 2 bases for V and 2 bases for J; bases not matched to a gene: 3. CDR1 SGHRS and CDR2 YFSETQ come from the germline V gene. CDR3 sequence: CASSFGLAGTTDTQYF. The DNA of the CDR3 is TGCGCCAGCAGCTTCGGACTAGCGGGGACCACAGATACGCAGTATTTT. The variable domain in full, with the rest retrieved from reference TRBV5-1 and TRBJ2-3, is KAGVTQTPRYLIKTRGQQVTLSCSPISGHRSVSWYQQTPGQGLQFLFEYFSETQRNKGNFPGRFSGRQFSNSRSEMNVSTLELGDSALYLCASSFGLAGTTDTQYFGPGTRLTVL.

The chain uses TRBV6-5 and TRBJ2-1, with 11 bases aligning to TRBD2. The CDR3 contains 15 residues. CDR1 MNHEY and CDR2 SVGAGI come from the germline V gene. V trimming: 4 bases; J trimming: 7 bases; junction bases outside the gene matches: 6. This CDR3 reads CASSSPSGGFNEQFF. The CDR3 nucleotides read TGTGCCAGCAGTTCCCCTAGCGGGGGGTTTAATGAGCAGTTCTTC.

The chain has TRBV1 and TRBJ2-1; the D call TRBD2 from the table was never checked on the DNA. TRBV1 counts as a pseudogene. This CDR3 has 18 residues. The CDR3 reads CTSSQGFWSGGPKNEQFF. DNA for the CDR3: TGCACCAGCAGCCAAGGCTTTTGGTCCGGGGGGCCAAAGAATGAGCAGTTCTTC.

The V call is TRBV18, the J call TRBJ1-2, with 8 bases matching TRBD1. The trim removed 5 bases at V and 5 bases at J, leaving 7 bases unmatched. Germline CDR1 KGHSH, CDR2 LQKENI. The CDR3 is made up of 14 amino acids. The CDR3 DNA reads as TGTGCCAGCTCAATCCAGGGGGCAAAGTATGGCTACACCTTC. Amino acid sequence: CASSIQGAKYGYTF.

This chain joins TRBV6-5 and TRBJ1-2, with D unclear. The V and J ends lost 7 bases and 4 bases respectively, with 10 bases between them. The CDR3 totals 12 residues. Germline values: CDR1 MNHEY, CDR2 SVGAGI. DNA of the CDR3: TGTGCCAGCACAGACATCTCCTATGGCTACACCTTC. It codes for CASTDISYGYTF.

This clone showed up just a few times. The DNA for the CDR3 is TGTGCCTGGAGTGTAGGGGGGGCCACCTACGAGCAGTACTTC. It is translated as CAWSVGGATYEQYF. The rearrangement joins TRBV30 to TRBJ2-7, with a weak D call TRBD2 (7 bases). V was clipped by 0 bases and J by 2 bases, with 11 bases between them. There are 14 residues in the CDR3. In germline, CDR1 is GTSNPN, CDR2 SVGIG (reference sequence).

Here the CDR3 DNA reads TGCGCCAGCAGTCAATCCGCGGGGCCTGTGAACACCGGGGAGCTGTTTTTT. Its translation: CASSQSAGPVNTGELFF. The gene calls are TRBV23-1 and TRBJ2-2, with D possibly being TRBD2 (6 bases). TRBV23-1 falls under the ORF class, with uncertain function. This CDR3 has 17 residues. V gave up 0 bases and J gave up 1 base, with 12 bases separating them.

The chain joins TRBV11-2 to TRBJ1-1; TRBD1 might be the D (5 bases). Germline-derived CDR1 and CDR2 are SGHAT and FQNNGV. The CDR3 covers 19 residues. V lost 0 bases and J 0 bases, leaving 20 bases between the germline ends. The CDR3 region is CASSLDTSRWRRVNTEAFF. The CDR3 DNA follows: TGTGCCAGCAGCTTAGATACCTCGAGGTGGCGCAGGGTGAACACTGAAGCTTTCTTT.

The chain's CDR3 is CASSLERDTEAFF. CDR3 sequence (DNA): TGTGCCAGCAGCTTGGAACGGGACACTGAAGCTTTCTTT. The rearrangement joins TRBV5-5 to TRBJ1-1; the D is unclear. CDR3 size: 13 residues. V was cut by 0 bases and J by 3 bases, with 6 bases left in between. The V gene's germline CDR1 is SGHKS and CDR2 YYEKEE (reference sequence).

The CDR3 region is CASRKSGTANTGELFF. CDR3 DNA: TGCGCCAGCCGAAAATCCGGGACAGCGAACACCGGGGAGCTGTTTTTT. The gene calls are TRBV5-1 and TRBJ2-2; 7 bases map to TRBD1. The germline V gene has CDR1 SGHRS and CDR2 YFSETQ. The V gene end was trimmed by 7 bases and the J gene end by 0 bases; junction bases not matched to a gene: 9. The CDR3 contains 16 residues.

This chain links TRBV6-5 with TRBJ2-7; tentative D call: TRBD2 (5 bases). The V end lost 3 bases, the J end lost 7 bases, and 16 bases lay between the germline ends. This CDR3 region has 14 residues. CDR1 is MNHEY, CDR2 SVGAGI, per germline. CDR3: CASSYRTRVKEQYF. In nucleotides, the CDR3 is TGTGCCAGCAGTTATCGGACGAGGGTGAAAGAGCAGTACTTC.

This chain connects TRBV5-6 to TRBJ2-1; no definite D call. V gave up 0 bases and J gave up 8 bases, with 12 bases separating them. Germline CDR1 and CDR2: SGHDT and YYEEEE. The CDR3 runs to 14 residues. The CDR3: CASSLGLDLDEQFF. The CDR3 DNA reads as TGTGCCAGCAGCTTGGGCCTAGATCTAGATGAGCAGTTCTTC.